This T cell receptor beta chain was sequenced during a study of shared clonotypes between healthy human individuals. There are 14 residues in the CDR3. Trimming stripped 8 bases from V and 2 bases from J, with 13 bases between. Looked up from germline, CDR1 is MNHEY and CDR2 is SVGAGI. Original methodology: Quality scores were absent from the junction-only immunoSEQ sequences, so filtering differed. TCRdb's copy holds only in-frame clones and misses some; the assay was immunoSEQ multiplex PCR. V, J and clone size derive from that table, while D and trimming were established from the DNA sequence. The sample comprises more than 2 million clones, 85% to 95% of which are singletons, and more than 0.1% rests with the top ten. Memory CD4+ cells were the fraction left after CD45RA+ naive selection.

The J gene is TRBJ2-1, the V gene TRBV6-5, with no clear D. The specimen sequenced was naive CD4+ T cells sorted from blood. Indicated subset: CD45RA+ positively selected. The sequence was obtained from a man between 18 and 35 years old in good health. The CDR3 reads CASADLVAYNEQFF. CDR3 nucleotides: TGTGCCAGCGCCGACTTGGTGGCCTACAATGAGCAGTTCTTC.